One T cell receptor beta chain is described in this entry. Its antigen remains unknown. This record comes from a study of cytomegalovirus exposure and HLA in healthy donors. Study-level results: HLA-A and HLA-B allele assignments for most subjects were reportedly predicted accurately using TCR beta sequences.

V was pared by 7 bases and J by 4 bases, with 13 bases between. CDR1 and CDR2 from the germline V gene are LNHDA and SQIVND (reference sequence). CDR3 length equals 13 residues. PCR employed 60 Vbeta and 13 Jbeta primers. Data came from immunoSEQ multiplex PCR; TCRdb stores just in-frame clones and leaves some out. This repertoire includes 40,000 to 45,000 clones. The sequence derives from a woman younger than 45 in good health and CMV-seronegative. The chain is built from TRBV19 and TRBJ1-1, with D possibly being TRBD1 (6 bases). The sequenced sample was PBMCs. As DNA, the CDR3 is TGTGCCAGTACCACAACAGGGACCACTGAAGCTTTCTTT. Residues: CASTTTGTTEAFF.